This entry describes one T cell receptor beta chain. This clone's antigen is unknown. No qualities accompany the bases; no much larger clone lies one base away. Each collaborating institution followed its own protocols to collect whole blood in K2EDTA tubes. For TCRbeta analysis, collaborator samples were shipped as frozen whole blood, as isolated PBMCs, or as DNA extracted from either sample type. These data originate in a study of blood T cell repertoires in COVID-19 (dated by TCRdb to about 2020). At the level of the whole study: Samples covering the acute and convalescent phases of COVID-19 were provided by collaborators in the United States, Italy and Spain. The material from the prospective study consisted of cDNA or gDNA derived from T cells, B-cell-depleted T cells, or PBMCs. The samples were drawn from two sources: the first 160 participants of the ongoing ImmuneRACE study, and some 1,300 subjects contributed by 6 global collaborators. Where available, HLA class I and class II types were obtained from metadata supplied by the sample provider rather than from assay-based typing. Nearly every sample came with metadata listing a de-identified subject ID, COVID-19 status, age in years and sex. The repertoires were released in a freely available public database intended as a resource for research on the immune response to SARS-CoV-2. Subjects who had been exposed to COVID-19, were actively infected with it, or had recovered from it provided the deeply sampled blood TCRbeta repertoires that made up the dataset. What the work shows at the level of the full study, not this receptor alone: Clinical and demographic metadata were provided uncurated, with the amount varying by source and participant.

The cysteine opens and the phenylalanine closes a CDR3 of 13 amino acids. Of all the DNA, just the CDR3 is kept, 39 bases in frame from base 1. CDR1 LNHDA and CDR2 SQIVND are derived from the germline V gene (reference sequence). V sheds 6 bases and J sheds 1 base, leaving 8 bases between their ends. TCRbeta CDR3 regions were amplified from genomic DNA by means of the immunoSEQ Assay, a bias-controlled multiplex PCR. As for the original processing: The number of nucleated cells in each sample was estimated from the amplification of reference gene primers within the assay. To quantify the absolute abundance of each unique TCRbeta CDR3 rearrangement, sequence reads were collapsed and filtered. For each sample, productive Simpson clonality was calculated as the square root of Simpson's diversity index over productive rearrangements. Sourced from immuneACCESS, this table was stored by TCRdb with only in-frame sequences that have V and J called. A share of the clones is absent; for the studies checked, an unresolved V gene accounts for under half, and the remainder has no known explanation. From that table come the V and J calls and clone size; the DNA was used to work out D and trimming. This sample gives fewer than 100,000 clones in total; roughly 91% of them show up just once. Together, the top ten hold around 5.3% of the sample.

Specimen: peripheral blood. The sequence is built from TRBV19 and TRBJ2-3; 5 matching bases give a weak D call of TRBD1. This sequence was found in a woman of 80 years or more with acute or convalescent COVID-19. The CDR3 region: CASRGLGTDTQYF. The DNA sequence is TGTGCCAGTAGGGGGCTCGGCACAGATACGCAGTATTTT. Reference TRBV19 and TRBJ2-3 proteins supply the regions before and after the CDR3; the full variable domain is: DGGITQSPKYLFRKEGQNVTLSCEQNLNHDAMYWYRQDPGQGLRLIYYSQIVNDFQKGDIAEGYSVSREKKESFPLTVTSAQKNPTAFYLCASRGLGTDTQYFGPGTRLTVL.